This entry lists 5 T cell receptor beta chains sequenced from one sample in a study of OX40 agonist ivuxolimab in advanced cancers. Clones were sequenced by immunoSEQ multiplex PCR, and TCRdb holds only the in-frame ones, with some missing. The sample comprises around 16,000 clones, approximately 86% of which are singletons, and 0.55% to 0.7% rests with the top ten. The sample was CD4+ or CD8+ T cells sorted from blood, taken in a trial of the OX40 agonist ivuxolimab. The receptors derive from an adult with an advanced solid tumor such as melanoma, head and neck, liver or kidney cancer.

This clone came up a few times. The J gene is TRBJ2-7, the V gene TRBV19, with a tentative D call TRBD1 (6 bases). The ends were cut back, 6 bases at V and 1 base at J, with 10 bases in the middle. CDR3 length equals 13 residues. Germline-derived CDR1 and CDR2 are LNHDA and SQIVND (reference sequence). The CDR3 DNA reads as TGTGCCAGTAGGGGGGCCCCTTCCTACGAGCAGTACTTC. Translating it yields CASRGAPSYEQYF.

In this sample, this clone turned up a few times. The chain recombines TRBV6-5 with TRBJ2-3; 7 bases match TRBD1. The germline gives CDR1 MNHEY, CDR2 SVGAGI. V was clipped by 5 bases and J by 4 bases; unmatched bases: 6. This CDR3 spans 14 amino acids. The CDR3 loop is CASSQGGWADTQYF. The CDR3 nucleotides are TGTGCCAGCAGTCAAGGGGGCTGGGCAGATACGCAGTATTTT.

This clone appeared a few times. This chain uses TRBV29-1 with TRBJ1-6; D gene ambiguous. CDR1 is SQVTM, CDR2 ANQGSEA, per germline. The CDR3 totals 13 residues. Trimming removed 4 bases from V and 8 bases from J, with 12 bases in between. DNA of the CDR3: TGCAGCGTTGCGAGGGCTAGGGATTCACCCCTCCACTTT. Protein sequence: CSVARARDSPLHF.

This clone is a singleton in its sample. The rearrangement joins TRBV7-9 to TRBJ2-3; 12 bases align to TRBD2. The junction had 4 bases not matched to a gene; V was cut back by 8 bases and J by 4 bases. CDR1 and CDR2 (germline): SEHNR, FQNEAQ (reference sequence). The CDR3 contains 14 residues. CDR3 sequence (DNA): TGTGCCAGCGGGGCTAGCGGGGGGGCAGATACGCAGTATTTT. Translating gives CASGASGGADTQYF.

V and J are TRBV5-4 and TRBJ2-3; perhaps TRBD2 as D (5 bases). The CDR3 covers 15 residues. CDR1 SGHNT and CDR2 YYREEE come from the germline V gene (reference sequence). Trimming removed 1 base from V and 2 bases from J, with 11 bases in between. CDR3 DNA sequence: TGTGCCAGCAGCTTGAGGGAGCTTTACACAGATACGCAGTATTTT. It codes for CASSLRELYTDTQYF.